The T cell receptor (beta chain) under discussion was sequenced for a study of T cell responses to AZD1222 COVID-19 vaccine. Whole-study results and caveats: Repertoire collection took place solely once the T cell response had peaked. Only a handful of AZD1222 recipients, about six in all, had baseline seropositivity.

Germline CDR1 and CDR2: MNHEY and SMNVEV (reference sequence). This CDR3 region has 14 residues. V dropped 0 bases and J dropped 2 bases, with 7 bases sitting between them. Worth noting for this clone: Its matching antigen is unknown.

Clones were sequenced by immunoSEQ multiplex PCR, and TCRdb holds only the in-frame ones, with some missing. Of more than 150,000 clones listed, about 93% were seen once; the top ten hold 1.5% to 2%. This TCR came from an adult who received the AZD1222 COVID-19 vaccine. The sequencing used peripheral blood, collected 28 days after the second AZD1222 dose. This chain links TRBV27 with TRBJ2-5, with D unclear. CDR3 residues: CASSLSSLQETQYF. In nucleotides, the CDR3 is TGTGCCAGCAGTTTATCATCACTTCAAGAGACCCAGTACTTC.